A single sample gave rise to the 7 T cell receptor beta chains below, sequenced in a study of chemoradiotherapy in HPV16-positive cancers. Repertoires were generated with immunoSEQ multiplex PCR, while TCRdb's copy carries only in-frame clones and drops some. The data contain under 15,000 clones, 65% to 80% of them singletons. This material was obtained from a patient who underwent chemoradiotherapy. These receptors all stem from a human donor with HPV-associated anogenital cancer.

The genes are TRBV4-1 and TRBJ2-7; unclear D gene. CDR1 and CDR2 from the germline V gene are MGHRA and YSYEKL. V dropped 4 bases and J dropped 1 base, with 11 bases sitting between them. CDR3 size: 14 residues. CDR3 nucleotide sequence: TGCGCCAGCAGCCCCCGGACCGATTCCTACGAGCAGTACTTC. This sequence encodes CASSPRTDSYEQYF.

This clone has only one observation. The rearrangement uses TRBV5-5 and TRBJ1-1; 7 positions match TRBD1. In germline, CDR1 is SGHKS, CDR2 YYEKEE (reference sequence). The ends lost 0 bases at V and 3 bases at J; junction bases unmatched: 2. This CDR3 has 14 residues. CDR3 amino acids: CASSLGRGDTEAFF. In DNA form, the CDR3 reads TGTGCCAGCAGCTTGGGCAGGGGGGACACTGAAGCTTTCTTT.

A note on this clone: A read error may account for a junction end that differs from germline. This chain uses TRBV7-7 with TRBJ2-2, with D perhaps matching TRBD2 (5 bases). In germline, CDR1 is SSHAT, CDR2 FNYEAQ (reference sequence). CDR3 length: 17 residues. As DNA, the CDR3 is TGTGCTAGCAGCTTCGGGCAGGAGGCTCGAGGCACCGGGGAGCTGTTTTTT. Protein sequence: CASSFGQEARGTGELFF.

This clone was seen a handful of times. V is TRBV16 and J is TRBJ1-6; possibly TRBD1 for D (5 bases). Germline lookup yields CDR1 KGHSY and CDR2 FQNENV. This CDR3 comprises 14 residues. Trimming removed 4 bases at V and 7 bases at J, with 11 bases between. CDR3 sequence (DNA): TGTGCCAGCAGCCCCCGACCAGGGAATTCACCCCTCCACTTT. Amino acids: CASSPRPGNSPLHF.

The V gene is TRBV30, the J gene TRBJ1-2; D ambiguous. V was trimmed by 0 bases and J by 0 bases, leaving 8 bases between them. CDR1 is GTSNPN and CDR2 is SVGIG in the germline V gene (reference sequence). The CDR3 contains 14 residues. Here the CDR3 DNA reads TGTGCCTGGAGTGTACGGCAGCCTAACTATGGCTACACCTTC. Translating it yields CAWSVRQPNYGYTF.

The chain recombines TRBV28 with TRBJ2-7; TRBD1 might be the D (6 bases). With 6 bases removed from V and 3 bases from J, the gap between germline ends came to 6 bases. The CDR3 consists of 11 residues. Germline V CDR1 and CDR2: MDHEN, SYDVKM. This CDR3 reads CASRDSYEQYF. CDR3 coding DNA: TGTGCCAGCAGGGACAGCTACGAGCAGTACTTC.

The chain carries TRBV2 and TRBJ1-2; TRBD1 might be the D (6 bases). The CDR3 loop spans 13 amino acids. Germline CDR1 is SNHLY and CDR2 is FYNNEI. Trimming cost V 6 bases and J 9 bases, with 17 bases left between them. Written as DNA, the CDR3 is TGTGCCAGCAGCCCATCAGGGGAGTACCGCTACACCTTC. Translation gives CASSPSGEYRYTF.